This TCR beta chain stems from a study of cytomegalovirus exposure and HLA in healthy donors (dated 2017 in TCRdb). With regard to the full study: According to an earlier analysis of 587 of the donors, 150 million to 200 million T cells yielded 90 million to 130 million unique TCR beta sequences and more than 250 Gb of sequence data. Roughly 5 DR-DQ haplotypes were treated as single units for association and clustering because of strong linkage in the cohort. Genome-wide SNP genotypes for about 55% of the roughly 670 donors were used in a later genetic analysis, which treated that subset as a discovery cohort. The T cell repertoires of some 670 subjects were profiled by immunosequencing and related to cytomegalovirus serostatus. The study was designed to test whether signatures of past pathogen exposure could be identified by cataloging public T cell receptors. In a later analysis, previously published TCR beta repertoires from some 640 donors were re-analyzed and high-resolution HLA genotyping was added so that TCR occurrence patterns could be studied. Both class I and class II loci were covered by HLA typing, at four-digit resolution. Rather than drawing on any new phenotypic data, the later analysis identified candidate immune exposures from TCR beta sequences and the way those sequences occurred across donors. Besides the first cohort of around 670 subjects, a separate validation cohort made up of about 120 different subjects was used. Across roughly 420 genotyped donors of the cohort, an average of approximately 220,000 unique TCR beta nucleotide sequences per donor were sequenced, and roughly 20% of those sequences were non-productive. The study combined high-throughput TCR immunosequencing, statistical association of individual TCRs with disease status, and machine learning to predict cytomegalovirus infection status. Donor age, sex, ethnicity and CMV serostatus were collected together with the repertoire data. All discovery cohort repertoires had been generated using a single sequencing platform. To decide whether each TCR beta V gene segment behaved as functional or pseudogenic, an earlier analysis of some 580 of the donors relied on high-throughput TCR beta sequencing. Of the 300 to 500 genotyped donors, less than 90% were placed in the genetic ancestry cluster associated with self-reported Caucasian donors. Typing coverage differed by locus: A, B, C, DRB1 and DQB1 were typed in about 620-630 donors, DQA1 in 522, DPA1 in 600 to 610, and DPB1 in 472. Roughly 300 gigabases of sequencing data and roughly 80 million unique TCR sequences made up an early release that covered under 750 HLA-typed donors.

In total, fewer than 750 healthy bone marrow donors made up the cohort. At the time of sampling, every cohort member was nominally healthy, though immune exposures that went unrecorded were likely present. The donor was CMV seronegative and was included in the group of several hundred seronegative cohort members. Every donor gave a peripheral blood sample, and the peripheral blood mononuclear cells from that sample were used for TCR beta sequencing. The Qiagen DNeasy Blood Extraction Kit was used to extract genomic DNA from the blood cell samples. The library was prepared using the immunoSEQ multiplex PCR assay. The multiplex PCR relied on a mix of 60 forward primers for TCR Vbeta segments and 13 reverse primers for TCR Jbeta segments. A multiplex PCR assay on genomic DNA amplified the CDR3 region of rearranged TCR beta genes. The Illumina HiSeq System was used to sequence the amplified TCR beta libraries as 87-base-pair reads. As for how the authors treated the data: Across the roughly 670 repertoires, a later analysis counted approximately 75 million unique TCR beta chains, roughly 11 million of which were shared by at least two donors. To remove PCR and sequencing errors, raw reads were error-corrected and collapsed into unique sequences using a nearest-neighbor algorithm that merged closely related sequences. V, D and J gene segments were assigned by aligning CDR3 sequences to IMGT reference sequences. For a sequence to be retained, a match of at least six nucleotides was required to both a V gene segment and a J gene segment. A rearrangement was called productive if the CDR3 had no stop codons and remained in frame with V and J, and every other rearrangement was called non-productive. CDR3 was defined according to IMGT convention as the region running from the second conserved V-encoded cysteine to the conserved J-encoded phenylalanine. The earlier analysis of 587 of the donors excluded sequences that lacked an unambiguous match to a single V gene segment. An earlier analysis of some 610 of the donors called V segments functional above 56.7% productive rearrangements and segregating when the between-donor standard deviation exceeded 5%. A statistical classification framework was built for diagnosing cytomegalovirus status from the catalog of TCR beta chain sequences. V and J gene assignment, in a later analysis, came from comparing TCR nucleotide sequences with IMGT/GENE-DB human TR gene sequences. In a later analysis, CDR3 sequences and most-parsimonious VDJ recombination scenarios were assigned using the TCRdist pipeline. In a later analysis, each TCR beta chain was defined by its CDR3 amino acid sequence together with its V-gene family, and reads without a unique V-gene family were excluded. In a later analysis, 500 to 650 highly shared, low-generation-probability nucleotide sequences were removed to address suspected cross-contamination and a sequencing artifact. For each public chain, a later analysis derived a clonal expansion index from normalized ranks of inferred template counts within each repertoire. In a later analysis, generation probabilities were computed with a VDJ recombination model fitted to out-of-frame rearrangements, and the resulting probabilities were checked against IGoR. In a later analysis, hypergeometric tests were used to score TCR-TCR, TCR-HLA and TCR-CMV co-occurrence, with a repertoire-size bias correction applied to TCR pairs. To estimate false discovery rates, a later analysis permuted the HLA or CMV assignments 20 times. A later analysis grouped co-occurring TCRs with DBSCAN, adding TCRdist sequence similarity when clustering within HLA-allele-positive subsets. Co-occurrence clustering excluded repertoires with fewer than 30,000 or more than 120,000 public chains, plus five with anomalous nucleotide sharing. TCRdb stores this immuneACCESS table with in-frame sequences only. Part of the clones is absent; in the studies checked, under half of the shortfall reflects unresolved V genes, and no reason is known for the rest. V and J calls and clone size are copied from that table; D and trimming were computed from the DNA. The sample table holds approximately 110,000 clones, of which about 85% were seen once. The ten top clones hold approximately 0.22% of the sample.

After removal of 2 bases from V and 0 bases from J, the junction retains 4 bases not matched to a gene. Its CDR3 holds 16 amino acids, cysteine through phenylalanine. Left in the record is the CDR3 DNA by itself, 48 bases read in frame from the first base. CDR1 and CDR2 are read off the germline V gene as SGHRS and YFSETQ. Worth noting for this clone: Which antigen it targets is not known. No much larger clone is present one base from it, and per-base qualities are unavailable.

Findings and caveats that apply to the study as a whole: Over 15 rarely observed V segments, including chromosome 9 orphons, were excluded from the earlier analysis of some 590 of the donors because counts were too low. In a later genetic analysis, fewer N-insertions in productive TCRs were reported among donors in an Asian-associated ancestry cluster than the roughly 700-donor mean. In both the original and validation cohorts, the classifier was reported to diagnose cytomegalovirus status with high specificity and sensitivity. Strong co-occurrence of HLA alleles, especially DR and DQ, made assigning TCR associations to individual alleles difficult. In the study, approximately 150 TCR beta chains were listed as associated with cytomegalovirus. Some IMGT-functional V segments, including TRBV6-2 and TRBV6-3, could not be told apart with the 87-base-pair reads, so those segments were excluded. Most TCR sequences were observed very rarely across donors, whereas some public TCRs were present in many individuals. A further reported finding was that TCR beta sequences accurately predicted the HLA-A and HLA-B alleles for most subjects in the first cohort. A later analysis reported that several top co-occurrence clusters appeared linked to parvovirus B19, influenza, CMV and Epstein-Barr virus. Three of the identified cytomegalovirus-associated TCR beta chains were confirmed in vitro to be specific for cytomegalovirus antigens. The only immune exposure information available for the cohort was CMV serostatus. Most CMV-associated TCR beta chains appeared to be HLA-restricted in a later analysis, and the HLA associations seemed to be driven largely by CMV exposure. V-gene and J-gene trimming of TCR beta chains was associated with a missense DCLRE1C variant in a later genetic analysis, and the association was replicated in an independent cohort. Roughly uniform sequencing depth across donors was assumed in presence/absence analyses, although this assumption may not hold. Specific HLA alleles were associated with more than 15,000 TCR beta sequences at a false discovery rate of 0.05 in a later analysis. In a later analysis, HLA-associated TCR beta chains were found to be more clonally expanded and to have lower generation probabilities than equally common non-associated chains. The authors suggested that the approach could potentially be extended to other disease states and immunological phenotypes. Linkage disequilibrium might explain the correlated functional status among segregating V segments, but an unknown experimental factor could not be ruled out. In a later analysis, TCR association rates were found to vary across HLA loci, with the most associated TCRs seen for DRB1 alleles and the fewest for HLA-C alleles. In an earlier analysis of several hundred of the donors, most TCR beta V segments were observed in productive rearrangements about 87% or about 30% of the time, broadly matching IMGT annotations. Because some donors lacked HLA typing at each locus, the association tests relied only on the typed subset. A group of highly shared sequence variants was considered likely to be a technical artifact of the sequencing pipeline. In this cohort, only TCR beta chains were sequenced, and detectable features were limited by the absence of alpha or paired-chain data.

The TCR originated in a man aged 50 to 60 in good health and CMV-seronegative. The chain is made from TRBV5-1 and TRBJ2-7; TRBD2 fits 11 bases in the junction. The sequenced material came from PBMCs. The CDR3 sequence is CASSFGLAGISYEQYF. The DNA sequence is TGCGCCAGCAGCTTTGGACTAGCGGGTATCTCCTACGAGCAGTACTTC.